The 6 T cell receptor beta chains listed next were all sequenced from one sample in a study of T-cell reconstitution after alpha-beta-depleted transplantation in children. Construction of the TCRbeta library involved unique molecular identifiers. TCRdb redid the calling of the PCR reads with MiXCR, one entry per CDR3 protein. The data show just under 550,000 distinct CDR3 sequences, with 15% to 20% seen just once and roughly 3.3% held by the top ten. Material: PBMCs from the stem cell graft donor, obtained from the stem cell graft. The receptors here all came from a human donor who donated a stem cell graft to a child with acute lymphoblastic leukemia.

The chain links TRBV7-8 to TRBJ1-5; TRBD1 matches 7 bases. The CDR3 is made up of 16 amino acids. Germline V gene sequence: CDR1 SGHVS, CDR2 FQNEAQ. J gave up 3 bases and V 4 bases, and 9 bases lay outside the gene matches. In DNA form, the CDR3 reads TGTGCCAGCAGCTCCCGGCGGGACAGCTTCAATCAGCCCCAGCATTTT. This gives the protein CASSSRRDSFNQPQHF.

J is TRBJ2-7 and V is TRBV6-5; the D gene could be TRBD1 or TRBD2 (6 bases each). V lost 0 bases, J lost 5 bases, and 17 bases lay in between. CDR3 length equals 16 residues. In germline, CDR1 is MNHEY, CDR2 SVGAGI. The CDR3 DNA reads as TGTGCCAGCAGTTACTCGATTCTGTCGGGGGCCAACGAGCAGTACTTC. As protein: CASSYSILSGANEQYF.

This clonotype was recorded a few times. V gene TRBV20-1 combines with J gene TRBJ1-3; TRBD1 matches at 8 bases. The CDR3 runs 14 residues. From germline, CDR1 is DFQATT and CDR2 SNEGSKA (reference sequence). V lost 5 bases to trimming and J lost 4 bases; unmatched junction nucleotides: 7. CDR3 nucleotides: TGCAGTGCTTCCCAGGGGGCAAAAGGAAACACCATATATTTT. The encoded protein is CSASQGAKGNTIYF.

This sequence joins TRBV27 and TRBJ1-5, with D possibly TRBD1 on 6 matching bases. The germline CDR1 and CDR2 sequences are MNHEY and SMNVEV (reference sequence). The CDR3 sequence is 15 residues long. The V and J ends lost 3 bases and 2 bases respectively, with 11 bases between them. The CDR3 DNA sequence: TGTGCCAGCAGTTTCACAGGGAGAGGCAATCAGCCCCAGCATTTT. It translates to CASSFTGRGNQPQHF.

The chain combines TRBV6-1 with TRBJ2-7; 9 bases match TRBD1. Germline V CDR1 and CDR2: MNHNS, SASEGT. The CDR3 sequence is 15 residues long. J lost 2 bases, V lost 5 bases, and 7 bases had no gene match. The DNA for the CDR3 is TGTGCCAGCAGTCCCGGACAGGGGATCACCTACGAGCAGTACTTC. As protein: CASSPGQGITYEQYF.

This clonotype was counted a few times. The chain recombines TRBV5-1 with TRBJ1-5; tentative D call: TRBD1 (5 bases). Per germline, CDR1 SGHRS and CDR2 YFSETQ. This CDR3 comprises 17 residues. V gave up 3 bases and J gave up 4 bases, with 20 bases separating them. The CDR3 loop reads CASSWGRDFGGNQPQHF. CDR3 nucleotides: TGCGCCAGCAGCTGGGGACGGGACTTCGGAGGTAATCAGCCCCAGCATTTT.